Listed here are 28 T cell receptor beta chains from one sample, sequenced in a study of blood T cells in healthy people across ages. The use of a sample-barcoded 5' primer and a J-beta primer mix characterized a second PCR of about 7 to 12 cycles. TCRdb called the 5' RACE reads again in MiXCR, with one record for every CDR3 protein. The profile shows 700,000 to 900,000 distinct CDR3 sequences, roughly 26% of them singletons. These same data were also listed under a study on T cells of mothers and their children.

Sequencing was done on a sample of blood. The receptors derive from a boy aged 10-17 years in good health.

There are a few counts of this clonotype. The chain has TRBV5-1 and TRBJ1-4, with a tentative D call TRBD1 (5 bases). This CDR3 is 13 amino acids long. Germline values: CDR1 SGHRS, CDR2 YFSETQ. Trimming pared 3 bases from V and 5 bases from J, leaving 8 bases between. The CDR3 DNA follows: TGCGCCAGCAGCTATTACAGGAATGAAAAACTGTTTTTT. This encodes CASSYYRNEKLFF.

In this sample, this clonotype turned up a few times. This chain joins TRBV12-3 or TRBV12-4 and TRBJ2-1; D is possibly TRBD1 (6 bases). The germline V and J ends were trimmed by 3 bases and 0 bases, with 18 bases remaining between them. CDR3 length: 18 amino acids. DNA for the CDR3: TGTGCCAGCAGTTTCAGTCCAGGGGCCTTTAGCTCCTACAATGAGCAGTTCTTC. Its translation is CASSFSPGAFSSYNEQFF.

This clonotype was counted a few times. The chain recombines TRBV29-1 with TRBJ2-1, with 8 bases identical to TRBD1. The CDR3 is 15 amino acids. Germline CDR1 and CDR2: SQVTM and ANQGSEA. Losses at the gene ends were 3 bases for V and 0 bases for J; bases not matched to a gene: 4. DNA for the CDR3: TGCAGCGTTGAGGACAGGGACCTCTCCTACAATGAGCAGTTCTTC. Encoded protein: CSVEDRDLSYNEQFF.

This clonotype was detected many times. This chain uses TRBV7-9 with TRBJ2-5; D not resolved. This CDR3 has 11 residues. Trimming cost V 5 bases and J 4 bases, with 5 bases left between them. Germline lookup yields CDR1 SEHNR and CDR2 FQNEAQ (reference sequence). Here the CDR3 DNA reads TGTGCCAGCAGCACCCGAGAGACCCAGTACTTC. Amino acids: CASSTRETQYF.

The rearrangement links TRBV4-3 to TRBJ1-2, with TRBD1 matching 10 bases. Germline values: CDR1 LGHNA, CDR2 YSLEER. With 0 bases clipped from V and 3 bases from J, the junction kept 4 bases outside the gene matches. This CDR3 is built from 16 residues. CDR3 in amino acids: CASSQEATGGHYGYTF. The CDR3 nucleotides are TGCGCCAGCAGCCAAGAGGCGACAGGGGGCCACTATGGCTACACCTTC.

This chain links TRBV5-1 with TRBJ1-2; possible D gene TRBD1, 5 bases. Trimming took 4 bases from V and 0 from J, leaving 16 bases between them. The germline V gene has CDR1 SGHRS and CDR2 YFSETQ. The CDR3 extends over 16 amino acids. The chain's CDR3 is CASSADNLIANYGYTF. In DNA, the CDR3 is TGCGCCAGCAGCGCGGACAACCTGATAGCTAACTATGGCTACACCTTC.

Points on this clonotype: Relative to the germline gene, one junction end is altered; a read error may explain this. The chain combines TRBV27 with TRBJ2-7; no reliable D call. The CDR3 has 17 residues. The V gene's germline CDR1 is MNHEY and CDR2 SMNVEV (reference sequence). The CDR3 bases are TGTGCCAGCAATTTACTGTCGGGCCCCTTGGTCCCCTACGAGCAGTACTTC. Its translation is CASNLLSGPLVPYEQYF.

V and J are TRBV7-3 and TRBJ1-2; TRBD1 aligns across 8 bases. CDR3 length: 13 amino acids. Germline V lookup: CDR1 SGHTA, CDR2 FQGTGA. With 6 bases clipped from V and 5 bases from J, the junction kept 5 bases outside the gene matches. CDR3 sequence (DNA): TGTGCCAGCAGTCATAGACAGGGGTATGGCTACACCTTC. Translated, it gives CASSHRQGYGYTF.

For the CDR3, the DNA is TGTGCCAGCAGTTTAATCGGGGGATTCCCTGAAGCTTTCTTT. Translated, it gives CASSLIGGFPEAFF. The rearrangement links TRBV12-3 or TRBV12-4 to TRBJ1-1; possible D gene TRBD1, 5 bases. The CDR3 runs to 14 residues. Trimming stripped 2 bases from V and 6 bases from J, with 13 bases between.

This chain's CDR3 is CASSLGGDLSSYNSPLHF. CDR3 nucleotides: TGTGCCAGCAGCTTGGGGGGGGACCTGAGCTCCTATAATTCACCCCTCCACTTT. J is TRBJ1-6 and V is TRBV5-6, with D possibly matching TRBD1 (5 bases). CDR1 is SGHDT and CDR2 is YYEEEE in the germline V gene. The CDR3 runs 18 residues. Trimming took 0 bases from V and 0 from J, leaving 13 bases between them.

This clonotype was seen a handful of times. The chain carries TRBV20-1 and TRBJ2-5; D possibly corresponds to TRBD2 (5 bases). The germline V and J ends were trimmed by 5 bases and 5 bases, with 15 bases remaining between them. Per germline, CDR1 DFQATT and CDR2 SNEGSKA (reference sequence). CDR3 length: 13 residues. Written as DNA, the CDR3 is TGCAGTGCTTACTGGACTCTTGAGGAGACCCAGTACTTC. Translating gives CSAYWTLEETQYF.

This clonotype was detected many times. V is TRBV20-1 and J is TRBJ2-5; D gene unclear. Deletions cut 5 bases from V and 5 bases from J, with 6 bases between. This CDR3 region has 10 residues. Per the germline V gene, CDR1 is DFQATT and CDR2 is SNEGSKA (reference sequence). CDR3 coding DNA: TGCAGTGCTCTATGGGAGACCCAGTACTTC. Translation: CSALWETQYF.

There are a few counts of this clonotype. The gene calls are TRBV20-1 and TRBJ2-5; TRBD2 aligns across 8 bases. The CDR3 is made up of 13 amino acids. Germline V gene data show CDR1 as DFQATT and CDR2 as SNEGSKA (reference sequence). Trimming cost V 3 bases and J 4 bases; bases outside gene matches: 4. CDR3: CSASQAGAETQYF. The CDR3 coding sequence is TGCAGTGCTAGTCAAGCGGGGGCAGAGACCCAGTACTTC.

For this clonotype: The junction differs from germline at one of its ends, possibly a read error. V is TRBV28 and J is TRBJ2-7; 9 bases fit TRBD1. Germline CDR1 reads MDHEN; CDR2 reads SYDVKM. The CDR3 consists of 15 residues. In nucleotides, the CDR3 is TGTGCCAGCAGTTTGGGGACAGGGATCTTCCTCCGGACGCACTTC. Translation gives CASSLGTGIFLRTHF.

The chain is built from TRBV12-3 or TRBV12-4 and TRBJ1-5, with 7 nucleotides matching TRBD1. Losses at the gene ends were 7 bases for V and 9 bases for J; bases not matched to a gene: 12. The CDR3 covers 14 residues. The CDR3 bases are TGTGCCAGCACCCATGGGGACAGCGAGGTGCCCCAGCATTTT. As protein: CASTHGDSEVPQHF.

This clonotype appeared a few times. V gene TRBV7-2 combines with J gene TRBJ1-5, with D unresolved. Trimming shortened V by 2 bases and J by 7 bases, and 9 bases separated the two germline ends. The CDR3 runs 13 residues. Germline loops: CDR1 SGHTA, CDR2 FQGNSA. The CDR3 protein is CASSLRALQPQHF. CDR3 DNA sequence: TGTGCCAGCAGCTTACGGGCCCTACAGCCCCAGCATTTT.

This clonotype was seen a few times. V gene TRBV19 combines with J gene TRBJ2-7; TRBD2 matches 9 bases. There are 16 residues in the CDR3. V shed 4 bases and J 0 bases; nucleotides not matched to a gene: 7. Germline values: CDR1 LNHDA, CDR2 SQIVND (reference sequence). The CDR3 sequence: CASSNYSGRLSYEQYV. In nucleotides, the CDR3 is TGTGCCAGTAGTAATTATAGCGGGAGACTCTCCTACGAGCAGTACGTC.

The chain employs TRBV5-6 and TRBJ1-3; D is unclear. The CDR3 is made up of 14 amino acids. Trimming left V 4 bases short and J 0 bases short, with 8 bases between. Germline V gives CDR1 SGHDT, CDR2 YYEEEE. DNA of the CDR3: TGTGCCAGCAGCCCCGACTACTCTGGAAACACCATATATTTT. Protein product: CASSPDYSGNTIYF. The full variable domain, its missing parts supplied by reference TRBV5-6 and TRBJ1-3, is DAGVTQSPTHLIKTRGQQVTLRCSPKSGHDTVSWYQQALGQGPQFIFQYYEEEERQRGNFPDRFSGHQFPNYSSELNVNALLLGDSALYLCASSPDYSGNTIYFGEGSWLTVV.

The chain recombines TRBV19 with TRBJ2-1; D could derive from TRBD1 or TRBD2 (5 bases each). Germline V gives CDR1 LNHDA, CDR2 SQIVND (reference sequence). The CDR3 sequence is 15 residues long. Between the trimmed V and J ends, which lost 3 bases and 7 bases, there was a span of 16 bases. DNA of the CDR3: TGTGCCAGTAGTATCGGGGCGATTGAGGGGAATGAGCAGTTCTTC. Protein product: CASSIGAIEGNEQFF.

The chain combines TRBV28 with TRBJ2-3; TRBD1 aligns across 8 bases. Germline-derived CDR1 and CDR2 are MDHEN and SYDVKM. The CDR3 extends over 16 amino acids. J lost 4 bases, V lost 5 bases, and 11 bases had no gene match. DNA of the CDR3: TGTGCCAGCAGTCCTGTGACAGGGGAGGTTGCAGATACGCAGTATTTT. It specifies CASSPVTGEVADTQYF.

The genes are TRBV19 and TRBJ1-1; tentatively, D is TRBD1 (5 bases). Trimming left V 3 bases short and J 1 base short, with 12 bases between. Germline V gives CDR1 LNHDA, CDR2 SQIVND (reference sequence). CDR3 size: 15 residues. The CDR3 nucleotides are TGTGCCAGTAGTATCAACCAGGGTTGGAACACTGAAGCTTTCTTT. Its protein is CASSINQGWNTEAFF.

The chain recombines TRBV30 with TRBJ2-7; 10 nucleotides agree with TRBD2. With the DNA end fitting TRBJ2-1 better, the J assignment may be wrong. Germline V gives CDR1 GTSNPN, CDR2 SVGIG (reference sequence). The CDR3 runs to 14 residues. This CDR3 reads CAWRNSGGFGEQFF. The CDR3 nucleotides read TGTGCCTGGAGGAATAGCGGGGGGTTCGGGGAGCAGTTCTTC.

The chain's CDR3 is CASSYSLAGGSDEQYF. CDR3 bases: TGTGCCAGCAGTTACTCCCTAGCGGGGGGCTCGGACGAGCAGTACTTC. This chain uses TRBV6-5 with TRBJ2-7; 11 nucleotides line up with TRBD2. V trimming: 0 bases; J trimming: 5 bases; junction bases outside the gene matches: 6. Germline CDR1 MNHEY, CDR2 SVGAGI. CDR3 size: 16 residues.

The chain has TRBV13 and TRBJ1-1, with 7 bases that match TRBD1. The CDR3 totals 14 residues. Germline V lookup: CDR1 PRHDT, CDR2 FYEKMQ (reference sequence). V was clipped by 5 bases and J by 4 bases; unmatched bases: 7. CDR3 protein: CASSPGTVPTEAFF. The CDR3, as DNA: TGTGCCAGCAGCCCTGGGACAGTACCCACTGAAGCTTTCTTT.

The chain is built from TRBV7-2 and TRBJ1-4; possibly TRBD1 for D (5 bases). CDR1 and CDR2 from the germline V gene are SGHTA and FQGNSA. The length of the CDR3 is 15 residues. The V end lost 5 bases, the J end lost 4 bases, and 14 bases lay between the germline ends. The CDR3 nucleotides are TGTGCCAGCAGCGTCGAGGCAGGGCGTAATGAAAAACTGTTTTTT. Its protein is CASSVEAGRNEKLFF.

A few counts support this clonotype. J is TRBJ2-7 and V is TRBV6-4; 11 positions agree with TRBD1. The CDR3 contains 16 residues. The germline V gene encodes CDR1 MRHNA and CDR2 SNTAGT. V shed 2 bases and J 4 bases; nucleotides not matched to a gene: 7. This CDR3 reads CASSDRTGGFFYEQYF. CDR3 sequence (DNA): TGTGCCAGCAGTGACCGGACAGGGGGCTTTTTTTACGAGCAGTACTTC.

There are a few counts of this clonotype. The chain recombines TRBV6-2 or TRBV6-3 with TRBJ1-5; D may be TRBD1 (6 bases). Germline V gene sequence: CDR1 MNHEY, CDR2 SVGEGT. V lost 2 bases to trimming and J lost 4 bases, with 12 bases between them. The CDR3 totals 15 residues. The CDR3 reads CASSYHRQANQPQHF. The DNA for the CDR3 is TGTGCCAGCAGTTACCACAGACAGGCGAATCAGCCCCAGCATTTT.

This clonotype turned up a few times. This chain links TRBV29-1 with TRBJ2-4, with 9 positions matching TRBD1. The CDR3 contains 13 residues. With V trimmed by 7 bases and J by 6 bases, 7 bases remained unmatched. Germline-derived CDR1 and CDR2 are SQVTM and ANQGSEA. The CDR3 loop reads CSGTGGGGNIQYF. The CDR3 DNA reads TGCAGCGGAACAGGGGGCGGGGGAAACATTCAGTACTTC.